This TCR beta chain was sequenced during a study of T cells in Graves' hyperthyroidism and ophthalmopathy. This sample holds PBMCs from roughly 10 ml fresh peripheral blood. Amplified regions were TCR beta CDR3 sequences from RNA transcripts. The HTBI primer set drove a first-round RT-PCR of the TCR CDR3. Each CDR3 protein is one row after TCRdb ran MiXCR on the multiplex PCR reads. The sample carries over 500,000 distinct CDR3 sequences, approximately 17% recorded once. This clonotype was observed at least ten times. This CDR3 region has 14 residues. Germline V gene sequence: CDR1 SNHLY, CDR2 FYNNEI. V lost 1 base to trimming and J lost 7 bases, with 13 bases between them.

The clonotype was recovered from a woman younger than 30 with Graves' ophthalmopathy. Sequencing input: blood. This rearrangement joins TRBV2 to TRBJ1-2; tentatively, D is TRBD1 (5 bases). The CDR3 here is CASSEEGRVGGYTF. CDR3 DNA: TGTGCCAGCAGTGAAGAGGGCAGGGTGGGTGGCTACACCTTC.